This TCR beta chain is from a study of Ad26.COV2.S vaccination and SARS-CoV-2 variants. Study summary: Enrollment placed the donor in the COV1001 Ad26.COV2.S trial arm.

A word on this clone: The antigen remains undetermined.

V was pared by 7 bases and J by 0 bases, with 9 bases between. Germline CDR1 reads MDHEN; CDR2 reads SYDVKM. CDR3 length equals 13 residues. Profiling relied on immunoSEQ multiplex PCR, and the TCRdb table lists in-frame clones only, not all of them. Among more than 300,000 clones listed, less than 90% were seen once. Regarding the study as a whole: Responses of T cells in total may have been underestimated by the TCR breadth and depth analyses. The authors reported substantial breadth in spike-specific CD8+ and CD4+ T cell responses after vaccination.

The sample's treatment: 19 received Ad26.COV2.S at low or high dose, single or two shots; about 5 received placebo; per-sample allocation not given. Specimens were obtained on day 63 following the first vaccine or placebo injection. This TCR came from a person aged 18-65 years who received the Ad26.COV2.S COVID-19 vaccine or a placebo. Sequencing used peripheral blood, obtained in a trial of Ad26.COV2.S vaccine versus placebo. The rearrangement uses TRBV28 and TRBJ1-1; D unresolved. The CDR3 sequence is CASTLEMNTEAFF. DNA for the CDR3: TGTGCCAGCACCCTTGAAATGAACACTGAAGCTTTCTTT.